This entry describes one T cell receptor beta chain. The CDR3 is 13 amino acids. Germline V gives CDR1 GTSNPN, CDR2 SVGIG (reference sequence). Trimming removed 2 bases at V and 4 bases at J, with 11 bases between. The sample belongs to a study of blood T cell repertoires in COVID-19. Background on the study: Acute and convalescent COVID-19 samples came from the United States, Italy and Spain. T cells, B-cell-depleted T cells, or PBMCs supplied cDNA or gDNA.

The table came from immunoSEQ multiplex PCR; TCRdb's copy has only in-frame clones and leaves some out. The repertoire includes some 350,000 clones, around 90% of them detected once, and 2.5% to 3.5% sits in the top ten. Sequencing was carried out using peripheral blood. The TCR comes from a human donor in a cohort sampled during active COVID-19. J is TRBJ1-1 and V is TRBV30, with a possible D match to TRBD1 (6 bases). This CDR3 is CAWSPGVRTEAFF. The CDR3, as DNA: TGTGCCTGGAGTCCAGGGGTTCGCACTGAAGCTTTCTTT.